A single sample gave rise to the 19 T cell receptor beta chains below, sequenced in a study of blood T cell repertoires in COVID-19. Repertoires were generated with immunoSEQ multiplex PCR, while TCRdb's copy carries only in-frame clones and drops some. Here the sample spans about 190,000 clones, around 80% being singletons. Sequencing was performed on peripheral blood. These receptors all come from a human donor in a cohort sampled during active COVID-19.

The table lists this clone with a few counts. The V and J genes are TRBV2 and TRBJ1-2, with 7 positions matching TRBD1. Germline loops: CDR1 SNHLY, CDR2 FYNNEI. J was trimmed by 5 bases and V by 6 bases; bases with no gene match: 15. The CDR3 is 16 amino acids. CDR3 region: CASRGFYTTGTYGYTF. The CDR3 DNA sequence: TGTGCCAGCAGGGGATTTTATACGACAGGGACTTATGGCTACACCTTC.

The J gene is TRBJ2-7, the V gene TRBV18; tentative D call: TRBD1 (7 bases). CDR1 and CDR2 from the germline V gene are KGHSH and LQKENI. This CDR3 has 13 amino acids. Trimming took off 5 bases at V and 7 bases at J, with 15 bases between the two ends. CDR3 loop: CASSSATGREQYF. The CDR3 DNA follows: TGTGCCAGCTCAAGCGCGACAGGGAGGGAGCAGTACTTC.

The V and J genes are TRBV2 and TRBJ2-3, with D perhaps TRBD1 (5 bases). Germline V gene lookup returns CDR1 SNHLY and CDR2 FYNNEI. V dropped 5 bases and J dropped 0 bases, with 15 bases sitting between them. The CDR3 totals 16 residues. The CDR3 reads CASSSLRTGSTDTQYF. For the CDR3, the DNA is TGTGCCAGCAGTAGTCTTCGCACAGGCAGCACAGATACGCAGTATTTT.

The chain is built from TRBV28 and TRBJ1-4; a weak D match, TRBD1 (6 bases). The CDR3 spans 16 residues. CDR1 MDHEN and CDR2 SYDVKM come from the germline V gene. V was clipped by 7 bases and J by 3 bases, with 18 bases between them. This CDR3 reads CASISWGGPANEKLFF. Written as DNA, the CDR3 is TGTGCCAGCATCTCATGGGGGGGGCCGGCTAATGAAAAACTGTTTTTT.

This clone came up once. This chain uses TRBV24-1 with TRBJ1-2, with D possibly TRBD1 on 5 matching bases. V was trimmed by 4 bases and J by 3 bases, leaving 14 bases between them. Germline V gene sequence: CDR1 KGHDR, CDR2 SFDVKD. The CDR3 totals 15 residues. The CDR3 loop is CATSDHTGPYYGYTF. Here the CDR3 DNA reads TGTGCCACCAGTGACCATACAGGCCCTTACTATGGCTACACCTTC.

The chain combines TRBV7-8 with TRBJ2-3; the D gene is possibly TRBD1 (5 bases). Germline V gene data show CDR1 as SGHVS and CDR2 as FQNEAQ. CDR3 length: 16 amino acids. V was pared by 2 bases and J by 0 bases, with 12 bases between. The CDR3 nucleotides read TGTGCCAGCAGCTTATACTTGACAGAAAGCACAGATACGCAGTATTTT. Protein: CASSLYLTESTDTQYF. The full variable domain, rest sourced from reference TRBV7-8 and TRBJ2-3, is GAGVSQSPRYKVAKRGQDVALRCDPISGHVSLFWYQQALGQGPEFLTYFQNEAQLDKSGLPSDRFFAERPEGSVSTLKIQRTQQEDSAVYLCASSLYLTESTDTQYFGPGTRLTVL.

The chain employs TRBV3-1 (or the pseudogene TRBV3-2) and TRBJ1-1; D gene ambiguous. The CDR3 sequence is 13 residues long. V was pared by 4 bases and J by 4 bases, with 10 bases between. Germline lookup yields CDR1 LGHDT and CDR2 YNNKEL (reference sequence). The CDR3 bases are TGTGCCAGCAGCCCCCCCCGGGGCACTGAAGCTTTCTTT. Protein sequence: CASSPPRGTEAFF.

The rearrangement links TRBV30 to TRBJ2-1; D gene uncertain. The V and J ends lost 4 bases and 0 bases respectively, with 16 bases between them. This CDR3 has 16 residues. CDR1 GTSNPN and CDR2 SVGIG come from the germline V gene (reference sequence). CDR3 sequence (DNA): TGTGCCTGGATCCCCGAAGAGACTGCCTCCTACAATGAGCAGTTCTTC. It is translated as CAWIPEETASYNEQFF.

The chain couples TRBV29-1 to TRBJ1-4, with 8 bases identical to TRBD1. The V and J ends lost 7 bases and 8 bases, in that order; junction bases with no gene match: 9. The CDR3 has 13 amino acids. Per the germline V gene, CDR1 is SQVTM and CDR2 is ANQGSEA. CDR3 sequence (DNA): TGCAGCGCCCAGGGGGCAGTTTACGAAAAACTGTTTTTT. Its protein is CSAQGAVYEKLFF.

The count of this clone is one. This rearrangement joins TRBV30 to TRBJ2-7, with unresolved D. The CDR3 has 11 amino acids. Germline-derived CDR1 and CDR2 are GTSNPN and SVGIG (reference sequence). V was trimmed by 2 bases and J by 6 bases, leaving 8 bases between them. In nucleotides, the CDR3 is TGTGCCTGGAGTATAGAGCGCGAGCAGTACTTC. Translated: CAWSIEREQYF.

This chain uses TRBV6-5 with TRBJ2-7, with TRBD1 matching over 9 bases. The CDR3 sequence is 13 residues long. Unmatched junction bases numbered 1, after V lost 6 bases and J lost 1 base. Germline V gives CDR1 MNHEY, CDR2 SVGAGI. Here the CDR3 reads CASRDRGSYEQYF. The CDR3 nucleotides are TGTGCCAGCAGGGACAGGGGATCCTACGAGCAGTACTTC.

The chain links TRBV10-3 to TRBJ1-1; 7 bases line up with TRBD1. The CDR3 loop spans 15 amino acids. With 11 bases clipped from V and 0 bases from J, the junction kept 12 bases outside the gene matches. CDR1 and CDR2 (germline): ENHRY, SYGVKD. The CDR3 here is CAVNRGLDMNTEAFF. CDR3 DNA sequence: TGTGCCGTCAACAGGGGCCTCGATATGAACACTGAAGCTTTCTTT.

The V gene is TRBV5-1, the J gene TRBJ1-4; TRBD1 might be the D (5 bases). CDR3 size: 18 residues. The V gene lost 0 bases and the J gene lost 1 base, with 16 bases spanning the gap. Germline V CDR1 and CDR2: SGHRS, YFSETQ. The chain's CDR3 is CASSLESVGGGTNEKLFF. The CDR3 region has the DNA TGCGCCAGCAGCTTGGAGTCGGTTGGGGGAGGAACTAATGAAAAACTGTTTTTT.

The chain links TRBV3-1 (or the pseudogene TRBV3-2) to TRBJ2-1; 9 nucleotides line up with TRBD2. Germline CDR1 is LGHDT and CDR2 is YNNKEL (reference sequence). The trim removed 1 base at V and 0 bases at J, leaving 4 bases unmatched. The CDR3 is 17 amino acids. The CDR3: CASSQASGDSSYNEQFF. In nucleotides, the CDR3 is TGTGCCAGCAGCCAAGCTAGCGGGGACTCCTCCTACAATGAGCAGTTCTTC.

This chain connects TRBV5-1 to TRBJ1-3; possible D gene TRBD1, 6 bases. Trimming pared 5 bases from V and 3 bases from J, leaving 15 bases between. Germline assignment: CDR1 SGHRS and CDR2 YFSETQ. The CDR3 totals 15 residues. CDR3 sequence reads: CASSPSGDGGNTIYF. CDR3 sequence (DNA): TGCGCCAGCAGTCCATCAGGGGACGGTGGAAACACCATATATTTT.

The chain's CDR3 is CASSPSGKNNEQFF. As DNA, the CDR3 is TGTGCCAGCTCACCCTCAGGGAAAAACAATGAGCAGTTCTTC. The V gene is TRBV18, the J gene TRBJ2-1; D may be TRBD1 (5 bases). V was trimmed by 3 bases and J by 5 bases, leaving 11 bases between them. The V gene's germline CDR1 is KGHSH and CDR2 LQKENI. The CDR3 has 14 residues. Looking up the rest from reference TRBV18 and TRBJ2-1 gives the full variable domain: NAGVMQNPRHLVRRRGQEARLRCSPMKGHSHVYWYRQLPEEGLKFMVYLQKENIIDESGMPKERFSAEFPKEGPSILRIQQVVRGDSAAYFCASSPSGKNNEQFFGPGTRLTVL.

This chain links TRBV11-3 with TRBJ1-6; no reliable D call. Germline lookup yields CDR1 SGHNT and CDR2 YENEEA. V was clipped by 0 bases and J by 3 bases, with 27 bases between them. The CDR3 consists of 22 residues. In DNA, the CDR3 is TGTGCCAGCAGCTTAGACCCCGAAAGTTTTCTCGCCATATCGGGCTATAATTCACCCCTCCACTTT. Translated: CASSLDPESFLAISGYNSPLHF.

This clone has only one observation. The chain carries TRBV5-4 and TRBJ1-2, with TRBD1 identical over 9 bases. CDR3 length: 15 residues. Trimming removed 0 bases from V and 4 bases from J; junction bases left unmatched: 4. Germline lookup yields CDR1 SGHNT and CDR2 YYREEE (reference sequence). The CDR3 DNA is TGTGCCAGCAGCTTGGCCGGACAGGGGACCTATGGCTACACCTTC. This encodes CASSLAGQGTYGYTF.

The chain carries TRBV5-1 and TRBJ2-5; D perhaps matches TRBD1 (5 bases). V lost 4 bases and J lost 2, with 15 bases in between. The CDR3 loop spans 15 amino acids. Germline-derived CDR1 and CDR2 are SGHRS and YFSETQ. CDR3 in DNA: TGCGCCAGCAGCACAACCGGCAGGGATCAAGAGACCCAGTACTTC. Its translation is CASSTTGRDQETQYF.